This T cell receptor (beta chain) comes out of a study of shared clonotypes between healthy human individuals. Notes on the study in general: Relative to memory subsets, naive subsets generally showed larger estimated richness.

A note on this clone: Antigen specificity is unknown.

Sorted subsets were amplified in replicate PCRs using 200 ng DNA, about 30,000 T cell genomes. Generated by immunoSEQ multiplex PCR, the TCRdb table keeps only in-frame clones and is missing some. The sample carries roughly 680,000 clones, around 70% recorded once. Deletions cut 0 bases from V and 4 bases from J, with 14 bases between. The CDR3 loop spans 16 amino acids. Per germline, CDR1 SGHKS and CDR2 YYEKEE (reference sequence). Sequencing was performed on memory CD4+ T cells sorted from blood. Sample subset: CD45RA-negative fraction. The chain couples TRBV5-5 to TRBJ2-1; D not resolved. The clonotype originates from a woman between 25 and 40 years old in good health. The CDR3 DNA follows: TGTGCCAGCAGCTTGGCCTCCAGCCGGCAATACAATGAGCAGTTCTTC. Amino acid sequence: CASSLASSRQYNEQFF. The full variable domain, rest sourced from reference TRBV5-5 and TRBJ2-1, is DAGVTQSPTHLIKTRGQQVTLRCSPISGHKSVSWYQQVLGQGPQFIFQYYEKEERGRGNFPDRFSARQFPNYSSELNVNALLLGDSALYLCASSLASSRQYNEQFFGPGTRLTVL.